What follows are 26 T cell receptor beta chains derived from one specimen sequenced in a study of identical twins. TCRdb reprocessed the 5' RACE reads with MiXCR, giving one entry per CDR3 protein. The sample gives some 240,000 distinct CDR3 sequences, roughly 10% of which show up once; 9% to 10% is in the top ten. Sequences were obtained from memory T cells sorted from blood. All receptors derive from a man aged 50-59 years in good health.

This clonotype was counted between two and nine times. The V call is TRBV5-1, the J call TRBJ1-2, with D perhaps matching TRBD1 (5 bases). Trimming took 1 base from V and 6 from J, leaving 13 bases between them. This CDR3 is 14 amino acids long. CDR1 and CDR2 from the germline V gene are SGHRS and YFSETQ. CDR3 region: CASSLSLGLDGYTF. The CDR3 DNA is TGCGCCAGCAGCTTGAGTTTGGGGCTCGATGGCTACACCTTC.

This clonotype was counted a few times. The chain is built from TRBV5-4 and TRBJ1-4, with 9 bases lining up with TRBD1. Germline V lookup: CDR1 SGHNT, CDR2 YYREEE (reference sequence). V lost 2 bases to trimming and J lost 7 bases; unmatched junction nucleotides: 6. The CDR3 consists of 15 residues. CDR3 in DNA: TGTGCCAGCAGCTTTCGAGGGGACAGGGCTGAAAAACTGTTTTTT. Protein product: CASSFRGDRAEKLFF.

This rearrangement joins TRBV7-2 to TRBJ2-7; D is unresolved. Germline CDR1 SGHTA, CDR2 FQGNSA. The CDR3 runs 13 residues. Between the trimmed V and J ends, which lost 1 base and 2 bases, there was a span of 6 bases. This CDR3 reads CASSLVFPYEQYF. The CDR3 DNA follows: TGTGCCAGCAGCTTAGTTTTCCCCTACGAGCAGTACTTC. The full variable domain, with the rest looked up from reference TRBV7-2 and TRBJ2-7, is GAGVSQSPSNKVTEKGKDVELRCDPISGHTALYWYRQSLGQGLEFLIYFQGNSAPDKSGLPSDRFSAERTGGSVSTLTIQRTQQEDSAVYLCASSLVFPYEQYFGPGTRLTVT.

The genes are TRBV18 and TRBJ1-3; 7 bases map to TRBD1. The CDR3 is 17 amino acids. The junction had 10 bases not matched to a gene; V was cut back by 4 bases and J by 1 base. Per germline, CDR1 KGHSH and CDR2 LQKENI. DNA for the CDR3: TGTGCCAGCTCACTTACGACAGGGACATATTCTGGAAACACCATATATTTT. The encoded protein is CASSLTTGTYSGNTIYF.

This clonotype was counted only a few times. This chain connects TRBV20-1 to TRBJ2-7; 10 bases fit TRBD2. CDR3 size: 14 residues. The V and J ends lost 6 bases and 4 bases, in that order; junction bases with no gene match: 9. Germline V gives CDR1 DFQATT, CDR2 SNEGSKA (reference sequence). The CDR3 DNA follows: TGCAGTGCCATAGAGACTAGCGGGCTTTACGAGCAGTACTTC. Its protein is CSAIETSGLYEQYF.

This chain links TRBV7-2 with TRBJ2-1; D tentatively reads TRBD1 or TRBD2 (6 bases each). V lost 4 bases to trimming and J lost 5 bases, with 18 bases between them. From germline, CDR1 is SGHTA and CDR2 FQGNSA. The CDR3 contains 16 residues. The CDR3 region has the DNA TGTGCCAGCAGCTCGGAGGTGGGGGGCCTGAACAATGAGCAGTTCTTC. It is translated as CASSSEVGGLNNEQFF.

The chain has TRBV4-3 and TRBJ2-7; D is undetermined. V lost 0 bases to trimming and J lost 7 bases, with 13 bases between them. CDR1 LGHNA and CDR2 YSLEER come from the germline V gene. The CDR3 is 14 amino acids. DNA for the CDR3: TGCGCCAGCAGCCAAGAGACCCCCGGGCGGGAGCAGTACTTC. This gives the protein CASSQETPGREQYF.

The CDR3 DNA reads as TGTGCCAGCAGCTTTGGGACAGCAAGCACAGATACGCAGTATTTT. It specifies CASSFGTASTDTQYF. The chain couples TRBV11-2 to TRBJ2-3; 7 bases map to TRBD1. The CDR3 is 15 amino acids. CDR1 is SGHAT, CDR2 FQNNGV, per germline. Trimming took 3 bases from V and 0 from J; bases not matched to a gene: 3.

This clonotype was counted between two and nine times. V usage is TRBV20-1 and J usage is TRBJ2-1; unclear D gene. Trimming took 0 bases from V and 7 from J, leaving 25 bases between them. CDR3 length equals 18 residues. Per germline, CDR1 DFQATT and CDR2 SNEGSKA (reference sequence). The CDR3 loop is CSARDVNRASPYFNEQFF. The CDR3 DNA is TGCAGTGCTAGAGATGTCAACCGGGCCTCCCCTTATTTTAATGAGCAGTTCTTC.

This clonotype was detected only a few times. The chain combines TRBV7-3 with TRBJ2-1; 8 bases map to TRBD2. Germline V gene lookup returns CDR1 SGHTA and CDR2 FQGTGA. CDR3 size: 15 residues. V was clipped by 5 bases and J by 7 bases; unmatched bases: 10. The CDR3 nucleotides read TGTGCCAGCAGCCCGAGCGGGAGATGGAGTAATGAGCAGTTCTTC. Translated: CASSPSGRWSNEQFF.

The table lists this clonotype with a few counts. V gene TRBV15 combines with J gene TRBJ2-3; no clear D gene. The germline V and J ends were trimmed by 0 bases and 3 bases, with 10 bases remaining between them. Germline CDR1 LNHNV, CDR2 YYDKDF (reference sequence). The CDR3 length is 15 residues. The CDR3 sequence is CATSRDIHGTDTQYF. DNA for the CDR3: TGTGCCACCAGCAGAGATATCCACGGAACAGATACGCAGTATTTT.

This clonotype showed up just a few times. This chain's CDR3 is CASSFSGLSNYGYTF. Here the CDR3 DNA reads TGTGCCAGCAGTTTTTCTGGCCTCTCGAACTATGGCTACACCTTC. The chain recombines TRBV27 with TRBJ1-2; D remains unclear. CDR3 length: 15 amino acids. CDR1 and CDR2 (germline): MNHEY, SMNVEV (reference sequence). The germline V and J ends were trimmed by 3 bases and 2 bases, with 13 bases remaining between them.

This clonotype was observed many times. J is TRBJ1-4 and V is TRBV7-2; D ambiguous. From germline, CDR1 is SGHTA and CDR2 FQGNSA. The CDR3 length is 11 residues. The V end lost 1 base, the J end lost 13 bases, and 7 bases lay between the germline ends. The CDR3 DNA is TGTGCCAGCAGCTTAGGGGTTCGACTGTTTTTT. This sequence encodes CASSLGVRLFF. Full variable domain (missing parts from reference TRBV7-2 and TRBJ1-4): GAGVSQSPSNKVTEKGKDVELRCDPISGHTALYWYRQSLGQGLEFLIYFQGNSAPDKSGLPSDRFSAERTGGSVSTLTIQRTQQEDSAVYLCASSLGVRLFFGSGTQLSVL.

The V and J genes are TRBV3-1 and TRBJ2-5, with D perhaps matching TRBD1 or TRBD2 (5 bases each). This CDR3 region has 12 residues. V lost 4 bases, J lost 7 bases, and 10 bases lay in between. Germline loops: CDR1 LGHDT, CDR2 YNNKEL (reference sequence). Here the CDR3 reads CASSRGVGTQYF. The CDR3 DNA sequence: TGTGCCAGCAGCCGAGGGGTTGGGACCCAGTACTTC.

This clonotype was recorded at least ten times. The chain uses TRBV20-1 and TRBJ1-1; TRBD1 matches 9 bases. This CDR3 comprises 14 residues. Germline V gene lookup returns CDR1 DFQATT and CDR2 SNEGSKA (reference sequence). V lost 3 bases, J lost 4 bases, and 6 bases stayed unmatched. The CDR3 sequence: CSASRQGDATEAFF. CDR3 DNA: TGCAGTGCTAGCAGACAGGGGGACGCCACTGAAGCTTTCTTT.

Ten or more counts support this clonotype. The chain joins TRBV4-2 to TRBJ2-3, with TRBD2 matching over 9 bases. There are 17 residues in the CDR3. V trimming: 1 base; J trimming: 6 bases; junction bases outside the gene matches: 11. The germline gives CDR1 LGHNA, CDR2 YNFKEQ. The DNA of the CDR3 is TGTGCCAGCAGCCAAGGAAATAGCGGGGGCCGCGCGGATACGCAGTATTTT. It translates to CASSQGNSGGRADTQYF.

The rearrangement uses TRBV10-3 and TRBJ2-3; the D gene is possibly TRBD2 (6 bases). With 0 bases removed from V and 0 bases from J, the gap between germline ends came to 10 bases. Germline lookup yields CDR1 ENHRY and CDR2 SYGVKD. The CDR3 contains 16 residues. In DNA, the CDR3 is TGTGCCATCAGTGAGTCGATGGCGGGAAGCACAGATACGCAGTATTTT. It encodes CAISESMAGSTDTQYF.

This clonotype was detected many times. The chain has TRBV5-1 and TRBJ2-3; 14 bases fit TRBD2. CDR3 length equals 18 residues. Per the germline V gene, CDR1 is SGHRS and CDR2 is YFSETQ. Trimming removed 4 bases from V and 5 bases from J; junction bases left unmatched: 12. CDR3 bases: TGCGCCAGCAGCCCAACAGGGACTAGCGGGAGATGGGGAGATACGCAGTATTTT. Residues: CASSPTGTSGRWGDTQYF.

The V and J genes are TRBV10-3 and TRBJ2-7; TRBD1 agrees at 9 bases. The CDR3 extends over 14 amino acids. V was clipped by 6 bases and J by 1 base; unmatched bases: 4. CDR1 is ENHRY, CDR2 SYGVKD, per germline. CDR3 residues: CAIRGTGPSYEQYF. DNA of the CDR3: TGTGCCATCAGGGGGACAGGGCCGTCCTACGAGCAGTACTTC.

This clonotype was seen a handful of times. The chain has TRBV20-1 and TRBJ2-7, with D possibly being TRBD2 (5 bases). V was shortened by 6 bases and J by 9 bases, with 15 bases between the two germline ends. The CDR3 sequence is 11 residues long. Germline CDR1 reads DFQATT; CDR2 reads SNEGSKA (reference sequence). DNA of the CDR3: TGCAGTGCCTCGAGCCGCGCGGGGCAGTACTTC. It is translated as CSASSRAGQYF.

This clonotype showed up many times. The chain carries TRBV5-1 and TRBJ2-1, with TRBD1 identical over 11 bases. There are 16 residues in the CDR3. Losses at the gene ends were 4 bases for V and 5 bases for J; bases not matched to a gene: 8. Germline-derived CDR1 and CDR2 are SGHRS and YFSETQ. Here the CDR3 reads CASSVGQGARNNEQFF. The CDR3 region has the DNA TGCGCCAGCAGCGTAGGACAGGGGGCGCGGAACAATGAGCAGTTCTTC.

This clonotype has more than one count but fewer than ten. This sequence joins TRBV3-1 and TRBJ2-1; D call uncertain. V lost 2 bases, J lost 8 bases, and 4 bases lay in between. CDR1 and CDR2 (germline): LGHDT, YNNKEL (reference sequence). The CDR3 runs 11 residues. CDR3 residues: CASSQLDEQFF. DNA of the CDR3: TGTGCCAGCAGCCAATTAGATGAGCAGTTCTTC.

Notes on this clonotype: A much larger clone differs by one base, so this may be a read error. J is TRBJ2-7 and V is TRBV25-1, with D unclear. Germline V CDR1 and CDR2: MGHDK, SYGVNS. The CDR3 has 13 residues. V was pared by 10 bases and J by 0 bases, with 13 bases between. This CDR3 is CATTTSSSYEQYF. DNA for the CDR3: TGTGCCACCACGACAAGTAGCTCCTACGAGCAGTACTTC.

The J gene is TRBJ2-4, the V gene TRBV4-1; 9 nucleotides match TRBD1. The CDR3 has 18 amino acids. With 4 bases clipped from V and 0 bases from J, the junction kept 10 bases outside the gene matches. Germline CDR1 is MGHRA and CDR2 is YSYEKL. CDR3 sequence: CASSRDRAKTLAKNIQYF. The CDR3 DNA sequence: TGCGCCAGCAGCCGGGACAGGGCCAAGACTCTAGCCAAAAACATTCAGTACTTC.

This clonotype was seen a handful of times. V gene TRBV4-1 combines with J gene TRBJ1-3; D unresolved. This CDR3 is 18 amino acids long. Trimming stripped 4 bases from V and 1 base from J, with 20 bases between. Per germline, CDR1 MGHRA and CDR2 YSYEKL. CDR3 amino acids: CASSLRNAVQGSGNTIYF. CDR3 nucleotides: TGCGCCAGCAGCCTCCGAAACGCGGTTCAAGGGTCTGGAAACACCATATATTTT.

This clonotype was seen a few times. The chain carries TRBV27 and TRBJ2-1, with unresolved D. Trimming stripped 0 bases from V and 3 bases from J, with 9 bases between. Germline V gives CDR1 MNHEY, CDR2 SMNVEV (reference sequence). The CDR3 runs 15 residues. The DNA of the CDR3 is TGTGCCAGCAGTTTATCTTGGCAGTTCTACAATGAGCAGTTCTTC. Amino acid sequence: CASSLSWQFYNEQFF.